The rows below give T cell receptor beta chains drawn from one sample of a study of tumor and adjacent non-tumor tissue in lung cancer. TCRdb reprocessed the multiplex PCR reads with MiXCR, giving one entry per CDR3 protein. The sample carries over 100,000 distinct CDR3 sequences, roughly two thirds recorded once. Sequencing used distant non-tumor lung tissue. The origin of the receptors is a man in his 60s with non-small cell lung cancer. Both conserved end residues are part of each CDR3. Fields, in order: J gene, V gene, clone size, D gene, CDR3 DNA, CDR3 protein. The D gene is left open where the match is weak. Part of the rows lack a size; the others show once, few, many or a class for expanded clones.

TRBJ2-2	TRBV6-2/TRBV6-3	.	.	TGTGCTAGCAGCCCAAGTGTCCATACCGGGGAGCTGTTTTTT	CASSPSVHTGELFF
TRBJ2-2	TRBV5-1	once	.	TGCGCCAGCAGCTACCCAGGGGTCGGCGCCTGGGAGCTGTTTTTT	CASSYPGVGAWELFF
TRBJ2-3	TRBV5-4	many	.	TGTGCCAGCAGCTTAAGCGGAAGCACAGATACGCAGTATTTT	CASSLSGSTDTQYF
TRBJ2-1	TRBV6-1	few	TRBD1	TGTACCAGCAGTGATACCCGCACAGGGGAGCGGTTCTTC	CTSSDTRTGERFF
TRBJ2-7	TRBV2	few	.	TGTGCCAGCAGTGGGGACCGAGCCAACCCCTACGAGCAGTACTTC	CASSGDRANPYEQYF
TRBJ2-1	TRBV29-1	few	.	TGCATCGTTGAAGGTAAACACAGCTCCTACCATGAACAGTTCTTC	CIVEGKHSSYHEQFF
TRBJ2-3	TRBV20-1	once	.	TGCAGTGCCCCAAATGTAGATACGCAGTATTTT	CSAPNVDTQYF
TRBJ2-2	TRBV2	.	TRBD1	TGTGCCAACAGTGAAGTTGGGTTGAGGACAGGGTTGGCCGGGGAGCCGTTTTTT	CANSEVGLRTGLAGEPFF
TRBJ2-3	TRBV11-3	.	.	TGTGCCAGCAGCCGGTTAACCCGGGACACAGATACGCAGTATTTT	CASSRLTRDTDTQYF
TRBJ2-3	TRBV29-1	.	.	TGCAGCGTGGGGGATGGCACAGATGCGCAGTATTTT	CSVGDGTDAQYF
TRBJ1-6	TRBV15	.	TRBD1	TGTGCCACCAGCAGAGACACCAACACCGGGACAGGGAGTTCACCCCTCCACTTT	CATSRDTNTGTGSSPLHF
TRBJ2-1	TRBV2	once	TRBD2	TGTGCCAGCAGGTCCAGGACTAGCGGGAGCGATGAGCAGCTCTTC	CASRSRTSGSDEQLF
TRBJ1-1	TRBV20-1	.	.	TGCAGTGCTTTTAGGGCGGAGAACACTGAAGCTTTCTTT	CSAFRAENTEAFF
TRBJ1-1	TRBV5-1	.	.	TGCGCCAGCAGCTCCCAGCTGAGGGCCACTGAAGCTTTCTTT	CASSSQLRATEAFF